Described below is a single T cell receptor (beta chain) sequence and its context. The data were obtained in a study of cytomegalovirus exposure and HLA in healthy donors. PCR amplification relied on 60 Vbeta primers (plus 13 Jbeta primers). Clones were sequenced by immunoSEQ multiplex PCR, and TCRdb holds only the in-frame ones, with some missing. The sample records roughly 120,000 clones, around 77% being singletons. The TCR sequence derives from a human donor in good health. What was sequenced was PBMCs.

CDR3 sequence (DNA): TGTGCCAGCAGCTTAGGTCTCGCGGGAGGCACAGATACGCAGTATTTT. Translated, it gives CASSLGLAGGTDTQYF. This chain uses TRBV7-9 with TRBJ2-3; 7 positions match TRBD2. Germline CDR1 SEHNR, CDR2 FQNEAQ (reference sequence). The CDR3 spans 16 residues. The V gene end was trimmed by 1 base and the J gene end by 1 base; junction bases not matched to a gene: 5.